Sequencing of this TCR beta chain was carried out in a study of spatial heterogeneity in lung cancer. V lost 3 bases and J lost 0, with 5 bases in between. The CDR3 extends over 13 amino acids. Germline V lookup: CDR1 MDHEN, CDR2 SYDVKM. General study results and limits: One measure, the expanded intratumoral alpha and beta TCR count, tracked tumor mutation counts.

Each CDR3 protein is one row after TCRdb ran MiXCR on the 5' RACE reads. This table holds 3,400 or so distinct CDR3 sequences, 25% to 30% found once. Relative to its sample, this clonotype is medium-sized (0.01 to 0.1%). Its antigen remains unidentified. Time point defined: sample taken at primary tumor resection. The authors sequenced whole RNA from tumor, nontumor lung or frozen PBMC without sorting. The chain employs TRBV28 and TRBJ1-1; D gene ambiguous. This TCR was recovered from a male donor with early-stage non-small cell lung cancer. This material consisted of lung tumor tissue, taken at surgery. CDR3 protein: CASSFGMNTEAFF. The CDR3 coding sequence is TGTGCCAGCAGTTTCGGAATGAACACTGAAGCTTTCTTT.